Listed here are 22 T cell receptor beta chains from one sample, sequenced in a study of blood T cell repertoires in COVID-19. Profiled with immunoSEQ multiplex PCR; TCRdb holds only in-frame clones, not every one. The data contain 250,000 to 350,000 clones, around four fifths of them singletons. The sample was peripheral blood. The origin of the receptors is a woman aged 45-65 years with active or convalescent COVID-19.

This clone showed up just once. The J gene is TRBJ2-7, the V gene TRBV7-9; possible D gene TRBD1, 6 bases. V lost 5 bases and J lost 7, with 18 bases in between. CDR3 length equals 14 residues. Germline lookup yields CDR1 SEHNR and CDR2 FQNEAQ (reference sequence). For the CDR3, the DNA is TGTGCCAGCAGCCCCCACCGGGACAATGGGGAGCAGTACTTC. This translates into CASSPHRDNGEQYF.

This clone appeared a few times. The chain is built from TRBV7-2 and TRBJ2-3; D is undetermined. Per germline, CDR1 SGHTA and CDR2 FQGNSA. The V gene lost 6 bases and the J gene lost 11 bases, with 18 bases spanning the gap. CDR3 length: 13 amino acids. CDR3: CASSHFMAPGQYF. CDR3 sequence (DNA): TGTGCCAGCAGTCACTTCATGGCCCCGGGGCAGTATTTT. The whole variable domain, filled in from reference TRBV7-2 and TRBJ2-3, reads GAGVSQSPSNKVTEKGKDVELRCDPISGHTALYWYRQSLGQGLEFLIYFQGNSAPDKSGLPSDRFSAERTGGSVSTLTIQRTQQEDSAVYLCASSHFMAPGQYFGPGTRLTVL.

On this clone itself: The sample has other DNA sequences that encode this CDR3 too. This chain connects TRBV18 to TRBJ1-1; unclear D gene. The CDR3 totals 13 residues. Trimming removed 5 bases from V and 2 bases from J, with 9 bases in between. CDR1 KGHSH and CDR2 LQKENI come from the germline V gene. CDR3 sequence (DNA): TGTGCCAGCTCAGGCCAGGCAAACACTGAAGCTTTCTTT. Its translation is CASSGQANTEAFF. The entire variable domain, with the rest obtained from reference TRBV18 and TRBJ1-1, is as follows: NAGVMQNPRHLVRRRGQEARLRCSPMKGHSHVYWYRQLPEEGLKFMVYLQKENIIDESGMPKERFSAEFPKEGPSILRIQQVVRGDSAAYFCASSGQANTEAFFGQGTRLTVV.

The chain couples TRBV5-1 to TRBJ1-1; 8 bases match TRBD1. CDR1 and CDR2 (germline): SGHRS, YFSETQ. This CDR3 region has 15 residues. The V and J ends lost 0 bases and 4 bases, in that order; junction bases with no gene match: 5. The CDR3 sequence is CASSLGSTGGTEAFF. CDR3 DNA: TGCGCCAGCAGCTTGGGTTCAACAGGGGGCACTGAAGCTTTCTTT.

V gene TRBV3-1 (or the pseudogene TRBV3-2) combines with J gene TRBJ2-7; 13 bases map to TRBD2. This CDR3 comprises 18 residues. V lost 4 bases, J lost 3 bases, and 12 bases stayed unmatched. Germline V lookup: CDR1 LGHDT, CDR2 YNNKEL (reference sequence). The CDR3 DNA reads TGTGCCAGCAGCCCAGAAGGGACTAGCGGGATATACCACTACGAGCAGTACTTC. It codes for CASSPEGTSGIYHYEQYF.

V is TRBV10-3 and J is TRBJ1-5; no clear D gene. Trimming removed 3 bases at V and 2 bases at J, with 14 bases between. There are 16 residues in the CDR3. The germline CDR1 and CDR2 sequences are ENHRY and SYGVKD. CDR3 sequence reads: CAISEGGFGGNQPQHF. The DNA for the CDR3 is TGTGCCATCAGTGAAGGAGGGTTTGGGGGCAATCAGCCCCAGCATTTT.

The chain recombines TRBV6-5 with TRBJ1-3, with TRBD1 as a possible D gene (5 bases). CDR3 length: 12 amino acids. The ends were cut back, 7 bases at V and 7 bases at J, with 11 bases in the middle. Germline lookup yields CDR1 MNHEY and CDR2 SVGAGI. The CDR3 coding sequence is TGTGCCAGCAAAAACAGGAAGAACACCATATATTTT. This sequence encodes CASKNRKNTIYF.

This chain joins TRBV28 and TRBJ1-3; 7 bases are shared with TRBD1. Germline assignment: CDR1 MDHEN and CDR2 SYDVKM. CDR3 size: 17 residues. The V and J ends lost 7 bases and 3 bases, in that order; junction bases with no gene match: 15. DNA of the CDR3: TGTGCCAGCACCGAGACCAGGGGGAACTTCCTTGGAAACACCATATATTTT. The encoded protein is CASTETRGNFLGNTIYF.

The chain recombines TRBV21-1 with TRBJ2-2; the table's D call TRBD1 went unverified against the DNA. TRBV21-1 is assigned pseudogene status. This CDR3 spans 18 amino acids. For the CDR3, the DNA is TGTGCCAGCAGCAAGTCACCTCCGGGACAGGAAAACACCGGGGAGCTGTTTTTT. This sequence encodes CASSKSPPGQENTGELFF.

CDR3 bases: TGCAGTGCTAGTGAGGGCGGACTAGCTGTCCACGAGCAGTACTTC. This encodes CSASEGGLAVHEQYF. V usage is TRBV20-1 and J usage is TRBJ2-7, with 8 bases fitting TRBD2. The germline gives CDR1 DFQATT, CDR2 SNEGSKA (reference sequence). Trimming took 3 bases from V and 5 from J; bases not matched to a gene: 12. The CDR3 runs to 15 residues.

CDR3 region: CASSLGTGGARRYEQYF. The CDR3 DNA sequence: TGTGCCAGTAGTCTGGGGACAGGGGGTGCTAGACGCTACGAGCAGTACTTC. The V gene is TRBV19, the J gene TRBJ2-7; 11 bases are a match to TRBD1. Per germline, CDR1 LNHDA and CDR2 SQIVND (reference sequence). This CDR3 has 17 residues. The trim removed 5 bases at V and 3 bases at J, leaving 12 bases unmatched.

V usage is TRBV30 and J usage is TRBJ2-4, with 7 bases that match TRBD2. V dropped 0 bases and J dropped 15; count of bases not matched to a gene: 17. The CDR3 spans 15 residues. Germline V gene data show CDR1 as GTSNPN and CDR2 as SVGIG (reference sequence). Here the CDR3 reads CAWSVLTSDRRRTYF. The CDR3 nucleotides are TGTGCCTGGAGTGTATTAACTAGCGACCGACGACGCACGTACTTC.

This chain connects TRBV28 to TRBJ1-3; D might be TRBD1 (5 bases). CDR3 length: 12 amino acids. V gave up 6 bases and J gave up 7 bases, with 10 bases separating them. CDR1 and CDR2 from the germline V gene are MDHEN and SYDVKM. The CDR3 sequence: CASRDGGNTIYF. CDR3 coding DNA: TGTGCCAGCAGGGACGGGGGGAACACCATATATTTT.

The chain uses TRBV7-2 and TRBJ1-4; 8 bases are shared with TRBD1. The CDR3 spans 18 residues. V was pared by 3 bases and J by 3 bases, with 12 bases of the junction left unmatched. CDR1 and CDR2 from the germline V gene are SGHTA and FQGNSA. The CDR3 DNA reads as TGTGCCAGCAGCTTGGGCAGGGGGCGACGAGTATCTAATGAAAAACTGTTTTTT. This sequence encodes CASSLGRGRRVSNEKLFF.

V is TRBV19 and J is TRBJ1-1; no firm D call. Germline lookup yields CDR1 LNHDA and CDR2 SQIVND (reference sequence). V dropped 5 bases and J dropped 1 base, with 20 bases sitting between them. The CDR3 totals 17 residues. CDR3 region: CASSPPLRVSWNTEAFF. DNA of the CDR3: TGTGCCAGTAGTCCCCCCTTGAGGGTAAGTTGGAACACTGAAGCTTTCTTT. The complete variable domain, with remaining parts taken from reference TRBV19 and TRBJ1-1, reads DGGITQSPKYLFRKEGQNVTLSCEQNLNHDAMYWYRQDPGQGLRLIYYSQIVNDFQKGDIAEGYSVSREKKESFPLTVTSAQKNPTAFYLCASSPPLRVSWNTEAFFGQGTRLTVV.

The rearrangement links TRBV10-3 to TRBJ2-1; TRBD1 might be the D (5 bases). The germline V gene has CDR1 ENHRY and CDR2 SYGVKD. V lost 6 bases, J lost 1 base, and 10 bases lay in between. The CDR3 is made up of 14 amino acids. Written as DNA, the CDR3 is TGTGCCATCAGAGGACAAGCGTCCTACAATGAGCAGTTCTTC. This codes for CAIRGQASYNEQFF.

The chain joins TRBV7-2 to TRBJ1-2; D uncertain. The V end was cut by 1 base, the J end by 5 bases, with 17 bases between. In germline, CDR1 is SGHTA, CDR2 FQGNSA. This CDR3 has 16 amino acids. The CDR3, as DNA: TGTGCCAGCAGCTTAGTGGCCAGATCGTCATTTTATGGCTACACCTTC. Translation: CASSLVARSSFYGYTF.

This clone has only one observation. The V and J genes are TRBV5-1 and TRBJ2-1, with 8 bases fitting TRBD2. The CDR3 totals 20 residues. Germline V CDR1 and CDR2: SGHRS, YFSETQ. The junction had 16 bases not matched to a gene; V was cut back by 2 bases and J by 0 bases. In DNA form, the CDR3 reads TGCGCCAGCAGCTTAACGGGCCTCGCGGGAGGCCTTAGCTCCTACAATGAGCAGTTCTTC. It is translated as CASSLTGLAGGLSSYNEQFF.

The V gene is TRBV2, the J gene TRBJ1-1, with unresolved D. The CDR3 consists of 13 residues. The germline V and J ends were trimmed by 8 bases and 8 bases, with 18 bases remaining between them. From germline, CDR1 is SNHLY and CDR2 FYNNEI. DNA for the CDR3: TGTGCCAGCGCCTCCGGGGAGGATCGGGAAGCTTTCTTT. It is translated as CASASGEDREAFF.

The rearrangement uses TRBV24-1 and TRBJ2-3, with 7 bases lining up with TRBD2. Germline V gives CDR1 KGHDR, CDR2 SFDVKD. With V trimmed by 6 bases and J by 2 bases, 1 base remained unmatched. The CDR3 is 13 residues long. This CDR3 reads CATSLADTDTQYF. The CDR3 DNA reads TGTGCCACCAGTCTAGCGGACACAGATACGCAGTATTTT.

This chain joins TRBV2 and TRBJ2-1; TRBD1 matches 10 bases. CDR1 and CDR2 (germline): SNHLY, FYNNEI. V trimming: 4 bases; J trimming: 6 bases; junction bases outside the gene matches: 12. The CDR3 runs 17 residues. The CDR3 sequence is CASSAPRTGGSSNEQFF. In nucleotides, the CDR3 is TGTGCCAGCAGTGCCCCAAGGACAGGGGGTTCTAGCAATGAGCAGTTCTTC. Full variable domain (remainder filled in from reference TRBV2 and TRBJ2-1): EPEVTQTPSHQVTQMGQEVILRCVPISNHLYFYWYRQILGQKVEFLVSFYNNEISEKSEIFDDQFSVERPDGSNFTLKIRSTKLEDSAMYFCASSAPRTGGSSNEQFFGPGTRLTVL.

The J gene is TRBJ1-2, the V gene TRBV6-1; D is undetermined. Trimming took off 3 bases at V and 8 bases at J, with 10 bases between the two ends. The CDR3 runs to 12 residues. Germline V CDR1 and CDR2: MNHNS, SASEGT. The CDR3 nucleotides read TGTGCCAGCAGTGATATGGGGAGAGGCTACACCTTC. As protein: CASSDMGRGYTF.